These 29 T cell receptor beta chains came from one sample sequenced in a study of T-cell memory formation after mild COVID-19. One entry per CDR3 protein, called by TCRdb with MiXCR from the 5' RACE reads. The sample contains about 340,000 distinct CDR3 sequences, around a fifth of which appear only once. The sequencing sample was made of PBMCs or a T cell subset sorted from them (not recorded which). All receptors come from an adult woman who had mild COVID-19 (a few samples of this study predate the infection). Cell type and time point are not known.

The CDR3 is CASSSRVAYEQYF. The CDR3 nucleotides read TGTGCCAGCAGTTCACGGGTTGCCTACGAGCAGTACTTC. This chain uses TRBV6-6 with TRBJ2-7; D ambiguous. Looked up from germline, CDR1 is MNHNY and CDR2 is SVGAGI (reference sequence). The V end lost 4 bases, the J end lost 2 bases, and 9 bases lay between the germline ends. The CDR3 runs 13 residues.

The CDR3 DNA reads as TGCAGTGCTAGTGTGGGAATCTACGAGCAGTACTTC. Its translation is CSASVGIYEQYF. The chain joins TRBV20-1 to TRBJ2-7, with D uncertain. With 3 bases removed from V and 3 bases from J, the gap between germline ends came to 9 bases. The CDR3 consists of 12 residues. Per the germline V gene, CDR1 is DFQATT and CDR2 is SNEGSKA (reference sequence).

In its sample, this clonotype was seen a few times. The rearrangement joins TRBV2 to TRBJ2-7; 7 bases are shared with TRBD1. Germline trimming cut 7 bases from V and 1 base from J; bases unmatched to any gene: 7. The CDR3 has 14 amino acids. Per germline, CDR1 SNHLY and CDR2 FYNNEI. The CDR3 protein is CASNPTGSSYEQYF. The CDR3 coding sequence is TGTGCCAGCAACCCGACAGGGTCATCCTACGAGCAGTACTTC.

This clonotype was seen repeatedly, ten times or more. The V and J genes are TRBV5-1 and TRBJ2-1, with D maybe TRBD1 (5 bases). CDR3 length: 15 residues. V gave up 0 bases and J gave up 2 bases, with 9 bases separating them. Looked up from germline, CDR1 is SGHRS and CDR2 is YFSETQ. As DNA, the CDR3 is TGCGCCAGCAGCTTGGATGGGGCCACCTACAATGAGCAGTTCTTC. The encoded protein is CASSLDGATYNEQFF. The entire variable domain, with the rest obtained from reference TRBV5-1 and TRBJ2-1, is as follows: KAGVTQTPRYLIKTRGQQVTLSCSPISGHRSVSWYQQTPGQGLQFLFEYFSETQRNKGNFPGRFSGRQFSNSRSEMNVSTLELGDSALYLCASSLDGATYNEQFFGPGTRLTVL.

The chain links TRBV9 to TRBJ2-1, with 10 positions matching TRBD2. The ends lost 4 bases at V and 4 bases at J; junction bases unmatched: 8. CDR3 length: 16 amino acids. CDR1 is SGDLS and CDR2 is YYNGEE in the germline V gene. The CDR3 is CASSSNSGRAYNEQFF. The CDR3 DNA reads as TGTGCCAGCAGCTCAAACAGCGGGAGGGCGTACAATGAGCAGTTCTTC.

The sample holds a few counts of this clonotype. The chain is built from TRBV24-1 and TRBJ1-2, with a weak D call TRBD1 (5 bases). V gave up 4 bases and J gave up 9 bases, with 26 bases separating them. Germline V CDR1 and CDR2: KGHDR, SFDVKD. The CDR3 loop spans 17 amino acids. The CDR3: CATSEPRSGASGLRYTF. The CDR3 nucleotides are TGTGCCACCAGTGAACCCCGGAGCGGGGCAAGTGGTTTGCGCTACACCTTC.

This clonotype was seen a handful of times. The chain recombines TRBV20-1 with TRBJ2-2, with 11 bases matching TRBD2. Losses at the gene ends were 4 bases for V and 7 bases for J; bases not matched to a gene: 8. Germline V gene sequence: CDR1 DFQATT, CDR2 SNEGSKA (reference sequence). The CDR3 loop spans 15 amino acids. As DNA, the CDR3 is TGCAGTGCTACCCCCGGGACTAGCGGATTCGGGGAGCTGTTTTTT. This gives the protein CSATPGTSGFGELFF.

This clonotype was seen many times. V usage is TRBV4-3 and J usage is TRBJ2-6; D not certain. The germline V gene encodes CDR1 LGHNA and CDR2 YSLEER. This CDR3 region has 15 residues. Trimming stripped 1 base from V and 1 base from J, with 5 bases between. The CDR3 sequence: CASSQGGSGANVLTF. CDR3 coding DNA: TGCGCCAGCAGCCAAGGGGGTTCTGGGGCCAACGTCCTGACTTTC.

The gene calls are TRBV9 and TRBJ2-3; D is ambiguous. Germline CDR1 SGDLS, CDR2 YYNGEE. This CDR3 comprises 14 residues. Deletions cut 0 bases from V and 7 bases from J, with 12 bases between. The CDR3, as DNA: TGTGCCAGCAGCGTAGGCAGGCCCCCGAATACGCAGTATTTT. This encodes CASSVGRPPNTQYF.

The J gene is TRBJ1-6, the V gene TRBV4-1; no clear D. Germline assignment: CDR1 MGHRA and CDR2 YSYEKL. The germline V and J ends were trimmed by 1 base and 4 bases, with 8 bases remaining between them. The CDR3 length is 15 residues. The CDR3 bases are TGCGCCAGCAGCCAAGGGGCAGTTTATAATTCACCCCTCCACTTT. This encodes CASSQGAVYNSPLHF.

The rearrangement joins TRBV27 to TRBJ2-2; D might be TRBD2 (6 bases). V shed 7 bases and J shed 7 bases, with 22 bases lying between them. There are 16 residues in the CDR3. Germline V gene lookup returns CDR1 MNHEY and CDR2 SMNVEV (reference sequence). The CDR3 loop reads CASTRAGRVLGGELFF. DNA of the CDR3: TGTGCCAGCACCCGTGCGGGAAGGGTTCTTGGCGGGGAGCTGTTTTTT.

The CDR3 reads CASSPRGDSNQPQHF. The CDR3 DNA reads as TGCGCCAGCAGCCCCCGCGGTGATAGCAATCAGCCCCAGCATTTT. The chain has TRBV5-1 and TRBJ1-5; D not resolved. Trimming removed 4 bases at V and 0 bases at J, with 11 bases between. CDR3 length: 15 residues. CDR1 SGHRS and CDR2 YFSETQ come from the germline V gene.

This clonotype was found a few times. V is TRBV4-1 and J is TRBJ1-1; D unresolved. The V end was cut by 1 base, the J end by 1 base, with 19 bases between. The CDR3 spans 18 residues. From germline, CDR1 is MGHRA and CDR2 YSYEKL. For the CDR3, the DNA is TGCGCCAGCAGCCAAGTGGCCGGAGACGGACGGGGGAACACTGAAGCTTTCTTT. Amino acids: CASSQVAGDGRGNTEAFF.

This clonotype was counted between two and nine times. The chain uses TRBV5-1 and TRBJ2-5; TRBD2 might be the D (6 bases). Trimming pared 2 bases from V and 1 base from J, leaving 9 bases between. Germline CDR1 reads SGHRS; CDR2 reads YFSETQ. The CDR3 runs to 14 residues. The CDR3: CASSLTSTQETQYF. The CDR3 bases are TGCGCCAGCAGCTTAACTAGCACCCAAGAGACCCAGTACTTC.

CDR3 bases: TGCAGCGTTCCGGGACACTCTAACTATGGCTACACCTTC. Protein sequence: CSVPGHSNYGYTF. This chain connects TRBV29-1 to TRBJ1-2, with a weak D call TRBD1 (6 bases). From germline, CDR1 is SQVTM and CDR2 ANQGSEA. The CDR3 has 13 amino acids. Trimming removed 5 bases from V and 0 bases from J, with 10 bases in between.

The chain recombines TRBV30 with TRBJ2-1, with D possibly being TRBD2 (5 bases). The CDR3 length is 15 residues. Germline CDR1 GTSNPN, CDR2 SVGIG (reference sequence). V was pared by 0 bases and J by 10 bases, with 19 bases between. The CDR3 protein is CAWSVRSRGLWEQFF. The CDR3, as DNA: TGTGCCTGGAGTGTACGTAGTCGGGGTCTATGGGAGCAGTTCTTC.

This clonotype was recorded a few times. This rearrangement joins TRBV6-5 to TRBJ2-2; 9 bases are a match to TRBD1. Looked up from germline, CDR1 is MNHEY and CDR2 is SVGAGI. The V segment lost 5 bases and the J segment 5 bases; nucleotides outside the gene matches: 6. The CDR3 contains 15 residues. The CDR3 DNA reads as TGTGCCAGCAGTACCGGGACAGGGAGGACCGGGGAGCTGTTTTTT. Amino acids: CASSTGTGRTGELFF.

There are a few counts of this clonotype. The chain is built from TRBV5-1 and TRBJ2-5, with a weak D call TRBD1 (5 bases). This CDR3 is 15 amino acids long. The germline V and J ends were trimmed by 4 bases and 1 base, with 14 bases remaining between them. Germline V gene sequence: CDR1 SGHRS, CDR2 YFSETQ. CDR3 loop: CASSRQGALQETQYF. The CDR3 DNA is TGCGCCAGCAGCCGACAAGGGGCCCTCCAAGAGACCCAGTACTTC.

This clonotype came up a few times. The rearrangement links TRBV11-2 to TRBJ2-7, with a tentative D call TRBD2 (5 bases). This CDR3 is built from 13 residues. Germline values: CDR1 SGHAT, CDR2 FQNNGV. CDR3 region: CASSTSGSPVLVV. Here the CDR3 DNA reads TGTGCCAGCAGCACCTCGGGGAGCCCCGTCTTGGTAGTC.

This clonotype was recorded a few times. The chain combines TRBV29-1 with TRBJ2-7; D remains unclear. Germline V gene data show CDR1 as SQVTM and CDR2 as ANQGSEA. The CDR3 covers 10 residues. Trimming took off 4 bases at V and 3 bases at J, with 4 bases between the two ends. The CDR3 bases are TGCAGCGTTGTTTACTACGAGCAGTACTTC. It is translated as CSVVYYEQYF.

The chain links TRBV6-5 to TRBJ1-2; D may be TRBD1 (6 bases). Germline lookup yields CDR1 MNHEY and CDR2 SVGAGI. Deletions cut 4 bases from V and 3 bases from J, with 18 bases between. The CDR3 extends over 16 amino acids. The CDR3 bases are TGTGCCAGCAGTTCCCGCACGGGGGGCGGCCACTATGGCTACACCTTC. Encoded protein: CASSSRTGGGHYGYTF.

This clonotype has ten or more counts. V usage is TRBV4-3 and J usage is TRBJ2-7, with D perhaps TRBD1 (6 bases). V was pared by 0 bases and J by 5 bases, with 14 bases between. Germline CDR1 reads LGHNA; CDR2 reads YSLEER. There are 15 residues in the CDR3. CDR3 sequence: CASSQEGASRHEQYF. For the CDR3, the DNA is TGCGCCAGCAGCCAAGAGGGGGCTTCTCGTCACGAGCAGTACTTC.

The chain links TRBV6-6 to TRBJ1-5; D ambiguous. Trimming removed 8 bases from V and 6 bases from J, with 20 bases in between. The CDR3 runs to 15 residues. CDR1 is MNHNY and CDR2 is SVGAGI in the germline V gene (reference sequence). The CDR3 spells CASSLVPQAGQPQHF. In DNA, the CDR3 is TGTGCCAGCTCCTTAGTACCCCAGGCGGGTCAGCCCCAGCATTTT.

This chain links TRBV27 with TRBJ2-7, with D unresolved. CDR3 length: 13 residues. Per the germline V gene, CDR1 is MNHEY and CDR2 is SMNVEV (reference sequence). Trimming pared 2 bases from V and 3 bases from J, leaving 8 bases between. DNA of the CDR3: TGTGCCAGCAGTTTACACCCTAACTACGAGCAGTACTTC. The encoded protein is CASSLHPNYEQYF.

The chain joins TRBV12-3 or TRBV12-4 to TRBJ2-1; D is unresolved. V was pared by 6 bases and J by 11 bases, with 14 bases between. The CDR3 sequence is 12 residues long. In DNA form, the CDR3 reads TGTGCCAGCAGCATTGACCCAAGGCAGCAGTTCTTC. Translating it yields CASSIDPRQQFF.

The gene calls are TRBV18 and TRBJ2-1; 9 bases align to TRBD1. CDR1 and CDR2 from the germline V gene are KGHSH and LQKENI. Trimming removed 3 bases from V and 5 bases from J; junction bases left unmatched: 8. The CDR3 length is 16 residues. Here the CDR3 reads CASSPSGTGTHNEQFF. CDR3 DNA: TGTGCCAGCTCACCTTCAGGGACAGGGACCCACAATGAGCAGTTCTTC.

CDR3 in DNA: TGCAGCGCTGGGTGGGCGTACGAGCAGTACTTC. Residues: CSAGWAYEQYF. The chain is built from TRBV29-1 and TRBJ2-7; D is ambiguous. Germline V gene data show CDR1 as SQVTM and CDR2 as ANQGSEA. The CDR3 runs to 11 residues. V was cut by 7 bases and J by 4 bases, with 11 bases left in between.

This clonotype has more than one count but fewer than ten. The chain employs TRBV20-1 and TRBJ2-7, with 9 bases matching TRBD2. V lost 0 bases to trimming and J lost 3 bases; unmatched junction nucleotides: 9. This CDR3 is built from 16 residues. Looked up from germline, CDR1 is DFQATT and CDR2 is SNEGSKA (reference sequence). In nucleotides, the CDR3 is TGCAGTGCTAGAGATCCTCGGACTAGCGCGTACTACGAGCAGTACTTC. Its protein product is CSARDPRTSAYYEQYF.

The chain recombines TRBV7-8 with TRBJ1-1; D possibly corresponds to TRBD1 (5 bases). The CDR3 totals 17 residues. The germline V and J ends were trimmed by 1 base and 0 bases, with 15 bases remaining between them. Germline V gene lookup returns CDR1 SGHVS and CDR2 FQNEAQ. CDR3 coding DNA: TGTGCCAGCAGCTTAGTTGGGGGGAACCCGATGAACACTGAAGCTTTCTTT. This gives the protein CASSLVGGNPMNTEAFF.